This TCR beta chain was obtained from a study of regulatory T cells in long-lasting Graves disease. Study findings and constraints: Patients with persistent Graves' had lower TCR diversity than newly diagnosed patients. Repertoires from persistent disease leaned toward TRBV28, TRBJ1-2 and TRBJ2-5.

The CDR3 runs to 15 residues. Trimming removed 8 bases at V and 2 bases at J, with 18 bases between. Germline CDR1 is ENHRY and CDR2 is SYGVKD. Combining iRepertoire HTBI primers with Arm-PCR of CDR3 regions, the authors built TCR beta libraries. TCRdb ran MiXCR on the multiplex PCR reads and lists one entry per CDR3 protein. The table records 700,000 or so distinct CDR3 sequences, about 30% of them present only once. This clonotype came up many times. Its antigen remains unknown. The time point here: persistent/refractory GD, antithyroid drugs over 5 years with positive TRAb. The authors made the TCR library using RNA they extracted from PBMCs.

This chain uses TRBV10-3 with TRBJ1-2, with D possibly being TRBD1 (5 bases). The specimen comprised peripheral blood mononuclear cells (PBMCs), sampled when the disease was refractory, from a patient treated with antithyroid drugs. This receptor was taken from a female donor with Graves disease. The CDR3 loop reads CAIGGDSAINYGYTF. CDR3 in DNA: TGTGCCATCGGGGGGGACTCTGCCATAAACTATGGCTACACCTTC.